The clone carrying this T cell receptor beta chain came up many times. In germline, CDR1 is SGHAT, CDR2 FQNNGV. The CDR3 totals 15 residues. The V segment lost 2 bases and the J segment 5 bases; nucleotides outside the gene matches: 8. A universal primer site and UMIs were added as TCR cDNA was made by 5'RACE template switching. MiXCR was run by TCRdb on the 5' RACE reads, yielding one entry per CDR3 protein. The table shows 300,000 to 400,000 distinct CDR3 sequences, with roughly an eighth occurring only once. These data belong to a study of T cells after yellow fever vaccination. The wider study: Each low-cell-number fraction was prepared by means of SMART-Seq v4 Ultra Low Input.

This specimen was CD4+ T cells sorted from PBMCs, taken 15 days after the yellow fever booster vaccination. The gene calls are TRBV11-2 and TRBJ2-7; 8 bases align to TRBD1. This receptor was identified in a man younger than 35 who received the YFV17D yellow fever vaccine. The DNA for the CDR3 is TGTGCCAGCAGCTTAATCCAGGGGGCTACCCACGAGCAGTACGTC. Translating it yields CASSLIQGATHEQYV.